The 3 T cell receptor beta chains given below trace back to one sample, sequenced in a study of cytomegalovirus exposure and HLA in healthy donors. The PCR contained 60 Vbeta and 13 Jbeta primers. Profiled with immunoSEQ multiplex PCR; TCRdb holds only in-frame clones, not every one. The sample carries approximately 150,000 clones, just under 80% recorded once. The sequenced sample consisted of PBMCs. Receptors originate from a woman between 50 and 59 years old in good health and CMV-seropositive.

V is TRBV29-1 and J is TRBJ1-1; D ambiguous. In germline, CDR1 is SQVTM, CDR2 ANQGSEA. The V gene lost 4 bases and the J gene lost 6 bases, with 12 bases spanning the gap. There are 12 residues in the CDR3. This CDR3 is CSVVRSSSEAFF. In DNA, the CDR3 is TGCAGCGTTGTGAGGTCAAGTTCTGAAGCTTTCTTT. Complete variable domain (other parts from reference TRBV29-1 and TRBJ1-1): SAVISQKPSRDICQRGTSLTIQCQVDSQVTMMFWYRQQPGQSLTLIATANQGSEATYESGFVIDKFPISRPNLTFSTLTVSNMSPEDSSIYLCSVVRSSSEAFFGQGTRLTVV.

This clone appeared once. This chain connects TRBV7-6 to TRBJ2-3; the D is unclear. The V gene lost 4 bases and the J gene lost 6 bases, with 11 bases spanning the gap. This CDR3 is 13 amino acids long. Germline-derived CDR1 and CDR2 are SGHVS and FNYEAQ. DNA for the CDR3: TGTGCCAGCAGCTATCAGAAATGGGATACGCAGTATTTT. Translating gives CASSYQKWDTQYF.

The gene calls are TRBV5-1 and TRBJ2-5; 7 bases align to TRBD2. The V gene's germline CDR1 is SGHRS and CDR2 YFSETQ. The CDR3 is made up of 16 amino acids. Losses at the gene ends were 4 bases for V and 0 bases for J; bases not matched to a gene: 9. The CDR3, as DNA: TGCGCCAGCAGCCCACCCCTCGGGACTAACCAAGAGACCCAGTACTTC. This encodes CASSPPLGTNQETQYF.